Each of the 19 T cell receptor beta chains below was sequenced from the same sample in a study of cytomegalovirus exposure and HLA in healthy donors. It was with 60 Vbeta and 13 Jbeta primers that the PCR ran. Profiling relied on immunoSEQ multiplex PCR, and the TCRdb table lists in-frame clones only, not all of them. The sample lists more than 150,000 clones; around three quarters were seen once. What was sequenced was PBMCs. These receptors were taken from a woman younger than 45 in good health and CMV-seronegative.

J is TRBJ2-1 and V is TRBV4-2; 11 bases align to TRBD1. Germline CDR1 reads LGHNA; CDR2 reads YNFKEQ. J was trimmed by 6 bases and V by 1 base; bases with no gene match: 5. The CDR3 extends over 16 amino acids. The CDR3 nucleotides read TGTGCCAGCAGCCAAGTGGGGACAGGGGGGACCAATGAGCAGTTCTTC. Its protein product is CASSQVGTGGTNEQFF.

The DNA of the CDR3 is TGTGCCAGCAGTTACTCTGGGCAAGCCAAAAACATTCAGTACTTC. Amino acids: CASSYSGQAKNIQYF. J is TRBJ2-4 and V is TRBV6-5; D remains unclear. The V end was cut by 0 bases, the J end by 0 bases, with 6 bases between. The germline V gene has CDR1 MNHEY and CDR2 SVGAGI. The CDR3 sequence is 15 residues long.

The chain is built from TRBV6-6 and TRBJ1-5; D unresolved. V shed 2 bases and J shed 3 bases, with 14 bases lying between them. Germline-derived CDR1 and CDR2 are MNHNY and SVGAGI (reference sequence). The CDR3 has 16 residues. The CDR3 spells CASSYIRVQYNQPQHF. The CDR3 nucleotides read TGTGCCAGCAGTTACATCCGGGTCCAATACAATCAGCCCCAGCATTTT.

V is TRBV6-6 and J is TRBJ2-5; 10 bases agree with TRBD2. The J segment lost 5 bases and the V segment lost 5 bases, leaving 2 bases of the junction unmatched. The CDR3 spans 13 residues. Per germline, CDR1 MNHNY and CDR2 SVGAGI (reference sequence). The CDR3 reads CASSLAGVETQYF. Written as DNA, the CDR3 is TGTGCCAGCAGTCTAGCGGGGGTCGAGACCCAGTACTTC.

The chain links TRBV18 to TRBJ1-2; 8 bases fit TRBD1. Germline V gene sequence: CDR1 KGHSH, CDR2 LQKENI. Trimming removed 3 bases from V and 3 bases from J; junction bases left unmatched: 3. CDR3 length: 14 amino acids. The CDR3 is CASSPQQGDYGYTF. In DNA form, the CDR3 reads TGTGCCAGCTCACCTCAACAGGGGGACTATGGCTACACCTTC.

The CDR3, as DNA: TGTGCCAGCAGTGACCTCCTGGGCGAATCCGACGAGCAGTACTTC. This translates into CASSDLLGESDEQYF. The gene calls are TRBV25-1 and TRBJ2-7; D gene uncertain. Germline V gene sequence: CDR1 MGHDK, CDR2 SYGVNS. This CDR3 region has 15 residues. V lost 3 bases to trimming and J lost 5 bases, with 17 bases between them.

The rearrangement uses TRBV4-2 and TRBJ2-3; TRBD2 is a possible D gene (7 bases). The CDR3 spans 15 residues. The V gene lost 7 bases and the J gene lost 3 bases, with 17 bases spanning the gap. The V gene's germline CDR1 is LGHNA and CDR2 YNFKEQ. CDR3 region: CASKGGQGRTDTQYF. For the CDR3, the DNA is TGTGCCAGCAAGGGGGGGCAGGGACGGACAGATACGCAGTATTTT.

The J gene is TRBJ1-2, the V gene TRBV4-1; TRBD1 matches 8 bases. Per the germline V gene, CDR1 is MGHRA and CDR2 is YSYEKL. J lost 3 bases, V lost 1 base, and 4 bases had no gene match. The CDR3 is 15 residues long. CDR3 loop: CASSQVPDRDYGYTF. The CDR3 nucleotides read TGCGCCAGCAGCCAAGTTCCGGACAGGGACTATGGCTACACCTTC.

CDR3 protein: CASSLVGVYEQYF. CDR3 DNA: TGCGCCAGCAGCTTGGTAGGGGTCTACGAGCAGTACTTC. The rearrangement uses TRBV5-1 and TRBJ2-7, with D tentatively TRBD1 (5 bases). V gave up 0 bases and J gave up 3 bases, with 7 bases separating them. There are 13 residues in the CDR3. Looked up from germline, CDR1 is SGHRS and CDR2 is YFSETQ.

This clone has a handful of counts. The rearrangement joins TRBV4-3 to TRBJ2-1; D might be TRBD1 (6 bases). CDR1 LGHNA and CDR2 YSLEER come from the germline V gene. The CDR3 contains 16 residues. Between the trimmed V and J ends, which lost 0 bases and 0 bases, there was a span of 9 bases. CDR3 sequence (DNA): TGCGCCAGCAGCCAAGATAGGGGGTCCTCCTACAATGAGCAGTTCTTC. It codes for CASSQDRGSSYNEQFF.

This clone appeared once. One junction end does not reproduce the germline sequence, and a read error may be involved. The chain has TRBV7-7 and TRBJ2-3; 7 nucleotides match TRBD2. The germline gives CDR1 SSHAT, CDR2 FNYEAQ (reference sequence). The CDR3 extends over 16 amino acids. The CDR3 sequence: CASSLASSGTIDTQYF. The CDR3 nucleotides read TGTGCTAGCAGCTTAGCGAGCAGCGGGACGATAGATACGCAGTATTTT.

This chain links TRBV29-1 with TRBJ2-3, with a tentative D call TRBD2 (6 bases). V was shortened by 4 bases and J by 2 bases, with 10 bases between the two germline ends. The germline V gene has CDR1 SQVTM and CDR2 ANQGSEA. This CDR3 comprises 13 residues. The CDR3 here is CSVGRGTTDTQYF. CDR3 coding DNA: TGCAGCGTTGGTCGGGGGACCACAGATACGCAGTATTTT.

The sample holds a few counts of this clone. The rearrangement links TRBV6-6 to TRBJ1-4, with a weak D call TRBD1 (5 bases). Germline V CDR1 and CDR2: MNHNY, SVGAGI (reference sequence). This CDR3 is built from 16 residues. Trimming stripped 9 bases from V and 0 bases from J, with 17 bases between. CDR3 coding DNA: TGTGCCAGTCGACCACCGGGGGTTGCAACTAATGAAAAACTGTTTTTT. This gives the protein CASRPPGVATNEKLFF.

The V call is TRBV5-1, the J call TRBJ1-5, with 12 positions matching TRBD1. The CDR3 is 16 residues long. CDR1 is SGHRS, CDR2 YFSETQ, per germline. The ends lost 0 bases at V and 6 bases at J; junction bases unmatched: 4. CDR3 protein: CASSLAGQGAGQPQHF. DNA of the CDR3: TGCGCCAGCAGCTTGGCGGGACAGGGGGCGGGTCAGCCCCAGCATTTT.

CDR3 DNA sequence: TGCGCCAGCAGCTTGGCTCTAGCGGGGGGCCCAGAAGAGACCCAGTACTTC. Amino acid sequence: CASSLALAGGPEETQYF. The chain recombines TRBV5-1 with TRBJ2-5; TRBD2 agrees at 11 bases. Germline assignment: CDR1 SGHRS and CDR2 YFSETQ. The CDR3 contains 17 residues. J lost 3 bases, V lost 0 bases, and 7 bases had no gene match.

This clone was observed a few times. The J gene is TRBJ1-6, the V gene TRBV11-3; no reliable D call. The CDR3 spans 13 residues. Per the germline V gene, CDR1 is SGHNT and CDR2 is YENEEA. Trimming cost V 0 bases and J 7 bases, with 4 bases left between them. CDR3 in amino acids: CASSLDPNSPLHF. DNA for the CDR3: TGTGCCAGCAGCTTAGATCCGAATTCACCCCTCCACTTT.

There are a few counts of this clone. This chain connects TRBV19 to TRBJ1-2, with no clear D. The CDR3 covers 15 residues. The V gene lost 3 bases and the J gene lost 6 bases, with 17 bases spanning the gap. Germline CDR1 and CDR2: LNHDA and SQIVND (reference sequence). The CDR3 here is CASSIGSSFFDGYTF. The CDR3 bases are TGTGCCAGTAGTATCGGGTCGTCCTTTTTCGATGGCTACACCTTC.

The genes are TRBV7-3 and TRBJ1-6, with 7 positions matching TRBD1. The CDR3 loop spans 15 amino acids. The V and J ends lost 3 bases and 9 bases, in that order; junction bases with no gene match: 8. Germline V CDR1 and CDR2: SGHTA, FQGTGA. The CDR3 DNA follows: TGTGCCAGCAGCTTTGGGGCCAGGGACAGTTCACCCCTCCACTTT. Amino acids: CASSFGARDSSPLHF. The variable domain in full, with the rest retrieved from reference TRBV7-3 and TRBJ1-6, is GAGVSQTPSNKVTEKGKYVELRCDPISGHTALYWYRQSLGQGPEFLIYFQGTGAADDSGLPNDRFFAVRPEGSVSTLKIQRTERGDSAVYLCASSFGARDSSPLHFGNGTRLTVT.

This CDR3 reads CASSYPPGVSNSPLHF. As DNA, the CDR3 is TGTGCCAGCAGCTACCCTCCGGGGGTGTCTAATTCACCCCTCCACTTT. The chain uses TRBV6-6 and TRBJ1-6, with D tentatively TRBD1 (5 bases). Germline CDR1 and CDR2: MNHNY and SVGAGI (reference sequence). The V gene lost 6 bases and the J gene lost 6 bases, with 18 bases spanning the gap. This CDR3 is built from 16 residues.